This entry concerns a single T cell receptor beta chain. What it recognizes is unknown. The data originate from a study of T cells in Graves' hyperthyroidism and ophthalmopathy. Overall study findings and caveats: A model of 13 V-J features distinguished ophthalmopathy from stable hyperthyroidism. Blood samples included most of the expanded thyroid clonotypes exceeding 0.001.

Authors of the study amplified TCR beta CDR3 regions from RNA transcripts. First-round RT-PCR with HTBI primers amplified the TCR CDR3 region. TCRdb called the multiplex PCR reads again in MiXCR, with one record for every CDR3 protein. In the table there are some 350,000 distinct CDR3 sequences, around 15% of which are singletons. The CDR3 spans 12 residues. The V segment lost 6 bases and the J segment 9 bases; nucleotides outside the gene matches: 6. In germline, CDR1 is SEHNR, CDR2 FQNEAQ (reference sequence). Disease duration was under 3 months in the ophthalmopathy patients, who also had a Clinical Activity Score of at least 3 and a NOSPECS grade of at least 4.

Sequencing input: blood. J is TRBJ1-1 and V is TRBV7-9; 8 bases fit TRBD1. The sequence came from a woman aged 60-75 years with Graves' ophthalmopathy. CDR3 protein: CASSSRQGKAFF. The CDR3 coding sequence is TGTGCCAGCAGTTCCCGACAGGGGAAAGCTTTCTTT.